The rows below give T cell receptor beta chains drawn from one sample of a study of blood T cell repertoires in COVID-19. The data were produced by immunoSEQ multiplex PCR, yet TCRdb's version contains in-frame clones alone and is incomplete. The top ten hold around 1.3% of the sample, which has around 380,000 clones, around 87% seen once. Sequenced sample: PBMCs or T cells enriched from blood (not recorded which). Source of these receptors: a man between 25 and 39 years old who had recovered from COVID-19. Both conserved end residues are part of each CDR3. The order of the fields is CDR3 length, clone size, V gene, D gene, J gene, CDR3 DNA, CDR3 protein. D genes are given only for firm matches. The size of a clone is reported for some rows only, either as once, few or many, or as a class for expanded clones.

>13|.|TRBV7-9|TRBD1|TRBJ1-2
TGTGCCAGCAGCGTCAACAGGGGGGATGGCTACACCTTC
CASSVNRGDGYTF
>13|.|TRBV5-1|.|TRBJ2-2
TGCGCCAGCAAACAGGGTTACACCGGGGAGCTGTTTTTT
CASKQGYTGELFF
>18|.|TRBV4-1|.|TRBJ1-1
TGCGCCAGCAGCCAAGGGTCTGGCAGGGGAGGGATGAACACTGAAGCTTTCTTT
CASSQGSGRGGMNTEAFF
>11|.|TRBV7-9|.|TRBJ2-1
TGTGCCAGCAGCCCGGCGGAAGAGCAGTTCTTC
CASSPAEEQFF
>12|.|TRBV19|TRBD2|TRBJ2-1
TGTGCCAGTAGTATCTCGGGAGGTGAGCAGTTCTTC
CASSISGGEQFF
>14|.|TRBV6-5|.|TRBJ2-7
TGTGCCAGCAGTTTGACAGGCGAACCCTACGAGCAGTACTTC
CASSLTGEPYEQYF
>12|.|TRBV30|.|TRBJ2-3
TGTGCCTGGAGTATCGTCGGGGATACGCAGTATTTT
CAWSIVGDTQYF
>13|.|TRBV12-3/TRBV12-4|.|TRBJ2-7
TGTGCCAGCAGCGCAGGGGCAGACTACGAGCAGTACTTC
CASSAGADYEQYF
>13|.|TRBV27|.|TRBJ2-7
TGTGCCAGCAGTTTAGGCACAACCTACGAGCAGTACTTC
CASSLGTTYEQYF
>13|.|TRBV7-2|.|TRBJ1-6
TGTGCCAGCAGCTTGGGCCTATGGTCACCCCTCCACTTT
CASSLGLWSPLHF
>14|.|TRBV14|.|TRBJ2-1
TGTGCCAGCAGCCAAGTATTAGTAAGGGGGACGCAGTTCTTC
CASSQVLVRGTQFF
>16|few|TRBV6-5|.|TRBJ1-5
TGTGCCAGCAGTTACTCGGGAGGGGGATACAATCAGCCCCAGCATTTT
CASSYSGGGYNQPQHF
>11|.|TRBV14|.|TRBJ2-3
TGTGCCAGCAGCCAAGATAATTATCCGTATTTT
CASSQDNYPYF
>14|.|TRBV9|TRBD2|TRBJ2-7
TGTGCCAGCAGCCCTAGCGGGGCTAGCTACGAGCAGTACTTC
CASSPSGASYEQYF
>18|.|TRBV19|TRBD2|TRBJ2-1
TGTGCCAGTAGTATAGTCTCTTATAGCGGGGGGGCCTGGAATGAGCAGTTCTTC
CASSIVSYSGGAWNEQFF
>16|.|TRBV4-2|TRBD1|TRBJ1-1
TGTGCCAGCAGCCAAGGAGCGGGGACAGGGAAAACTGAAGCTTTCTTT
CASSQGAGTGKTEAFF
>15|.|TRBV6-6|.|TRBJ1-5
TGTGCCAGTCGGGAAGCAGGAGGAAGCAATCAGCCCCAGCATTTT
CASREAGGSNQPQHF
>17|.|TRBV15|.|TRBJ1-3
TGTGCCACCAGCAGAGACTCTACAGGGATCTCTGGAAACACCATATATTTT
CATSRDSTGISGNTIYF